The next 22 T cell receptor beta chains were all read from a single sample in a study of identical twins. Using its own MiXCR run on the 5' RACE reads, TCRdb lists one record per CDR3 protein. The repertoire holds roughly 720,000 distinct CDR3 sequences, with around a sixth as singletons. The same data also went into a second study, on T cells expressing NK-cell markers.

Material for sequencing was PBMCs. The origin of the receptors is a young woman in good health.

This clonotype was counted a few times. The chain combines TRBV4-2 with TRBJ1-6; tentatively, D is TRBD1 (5 bases). The CDR3 has 15 amino acids. Trimming removed 4 bases at V and 7 bases at J, with 14 bases between. Germline lookup yields CDR1 LGHNA and CDR2 YNFKEQ. The CDR3 here is CASSRSQESNSPLHF. CDR3 sequence (DNA): TGTGCCAGCAGCCGATCACAGGAGAGCAATTCACCCCTCCACTTT.

This clonotype was counted at least ten times. The V gene is TRBV6-1, the J gene TRBJ2-1; 8 bases are a match to TRBD2. CDR1 MNHNS and CDR2 SASEGT come from the germline V gene. Losses at the gene ends were 6 bases for V and 0 bases for J; bases not matched to a gene: 13. The CDR3 length is 18 residues. Written as DNA, the CDR3 is TGTGCCAGCAGCCTCCGGACTAGCTCCCTGAGCTCCTACAATGAGCAGTTCTTC. It is translated as CASSLRTSSLSSYNEQFF.

The table lists this clonotype with a few counts. This chain uses TRBV15 with TRBJ2-4, with 9 positions matching TRBD1. The CDR3 spans 15 residues. The V and J ends lost 1 base and 4 bases, in that order; junction bases with no gene match: 2. From germline, CDR1 is LNHNV and CDR2 YYDKDF (reference sequence). CDR3 sequence (DNA): TGTGCCACCAGCAGAGCCGGGACAGGGAAAAACATTCAGTACTTC. Its translation is CATSRAGTGKNIQYF.

The CDR3 sequence is CASSQGSNRGAGYTF. The CDR3 DNA reads as TGTGCCAGCAGCCAAGGTTCGAACAGGGGGGCTGGCTACACCTTC. The J gene is TRBJ1-2, the V gene TRBV3-1; TRBD1 agrees at 8 bases. The CDR3 totals 15 residues. Unmatched junction bases numbered 8, after V lost 1 base and J lost 7 bases. Germline V lookup: CDR1 LGHDT, CDR2 YNNKEL (reference sequence).

The rearrangement joins TRBV20-1 to TRBJ2-5, with TRBD1 identical over 9 bases. Germline values: CDR1 DFQATT, CDR2 SNEGSKA (reference sequence). The CDR3 is 13 amino acids. The junction had 4 bases not matched to a gene; V was cut back by 3 bases and J by 5 bases. CDR3 sequence reads: CSARGQGWETQYF. The CDR3 coding sequence is TGCAGTGCTAGGGGACAGGGTTGGGAGACCCAGTACTTC.

This clonotype was detected only a few times. The V and J genes are TRBV12-3 or TRBV12-4 and TRBJ2-1, with D perhaps matching TRBD1 (5 bases). This CDR3 contains 16 residues. Trimming took 3 bases from V and 6 from J, leaving 18 bases between them. In nucleotides, the CDR3 is TGTGCCAGCAGTTTTTCTCGGTATGGGGCCGGCAATGAGCAGTTCTTC. Translation: CASSFSRYGAGNEQFF.

In its sample, this clonotype was seen a few times. The chain links TRBV12-3 or TRBV12-4 to TRBJ1-2, with unresolved D. The CDR3 consists of 13 residues. Trimming took 5 bases from V and 8 from J, leaving 15 bases between them. CDR3 DNA sequence: TGTGCCAGCAGTGGGGAAGGGCGAACAGGCTACACCTTC. Its protein product is CASSGEGRTGYTF.

This clonotype was recorded many times. The chain uses TRBV6-5 and TRBJ1-1; D is perhaps TRBD1 (5 bases). The CDR3 runs to 13 residues. Trimming left V 2 bases short and J 1 base short, with 5 bases between. The germline gives CDR1 MNHEY, CDR2 SVGAGI. CDR3 sequence reads: CASSYGGNTEAFF. CDR3 DNA sequence: TGTGCCAGCAGTTACGGGGGGAACACTGAAGCTTTCTTT.

This clonotype has a single count. CDR3 protein: CASSPPGTVQYGYTF. The CDR3 nucleotides read TGTGCCAGTAGTCCTCCCGGGACAGTTCAGTATGGCTACACCTTC. V and J are TRBV19 and TRBJ1-2; 7 bases fit TRBD1. The ends lost 5 bases at V and 5 bases at J; junction bases unmatched: 11. The length of the CDR3 is 15 residues. Per the germline V gene, CDR1 is LNHDA and CDR2 is SQIVND (reference sequence). Together with reference TRBV19 and TRBJ1-2, the CDR3 gives the full variable domain: DGGITQSPKYLFRKEGQNVTLSCEQNLNHDAMYWYRQDPGQGLRLIYYSQIVNDFQKGDIAEGYSVSREKKESFPLTVTSAQKNPTAFYLCASSPPGTVQYGYTFGSGTRLTVV.

This chain joins TRBV9 and TRBJ1-4; D is uncertain. Germline values: CDR1 SGDLS, CDR2 YYNGEE. The CDR3 has 16 amino acids. V dropped 0 bases and J dropped 0 bases, with 9 bases sitting between them. CDR3 residues: CASSVGGRPTNEKLFF. CDR3 DNA sequence: TGTGCCAGCAGCGTAGGTGGGCGGCCAACTAATGAAAAACTGTTTTTT.

This chain links TRBV7-9 with TRBJ1-3; TRBD1 might be the D (5 bases). Germline assignment: CDR1 SEHNR and CDR2 FQNEAQ (reference sequence). The CDR3 is 14 amino acids. V lost 5 bases to trimming and J lost 2 bases, with 10 bases between them. The CDR3 spells CASSQQETGNTIYF. The CDR3 coding sequence is TGTGCCAGCAGCCAACAGGAGACTGGAAACACCATATATTTT.

This clonotype came up a few times. The chain has TRBV6-1 and TRBJ2-1; the D is unclear. V lost 3 bases and J lost 14, with 11 bases in between. From germline, CDR1 is MNHNS and CDR2 SASEGT. The CDR3 sequence is 11 residues long. CDR3 coding DNA: TGTGCCAGCAGTGACTGGGCGGCTAAGTTCTTC. This codes for CASSDWAAKFF.

V usage is TRBV6-1 and J usage is TRBJ2-2; D possibly corresponds to TRBD1 (9 bases). The CDR3 runs 14 residues. Looked up from germline, CDR1 is MNHNS and CDR2 is SASEGT. The V gene lost 10 bases and the J gene lost 7 bases, with 19 bases spanning the gap. DNA of the CDR3: TGTGCCATACGGGGGGGACAGGGTAACGGGGAGCTGTTTTTT. Translated: CAIRGGQGNGELFF.

The gene calls are TRBV12-3 or TRBV12-4 and TRBJ2-3; the match to TRBD2 covers 7 bases. CDR3 size: 15 residues. J lost 4 bases, V lost 5 bases, and 9 bases had no gene match. The CDR3 is CASSPTGAGSDTQYF. The CDR3 DNA follows: TGTGCCAGCAGTCCCACCGGAGCGGGATCAGATACGCAGTATTTT.

The chain links TRBV4-3 to TRBJ1-1; the D is unclear. Germline V gives CDR1 LGHNA, CDR2 YSLEER. The V gene lost 0 bases and the J gene lost 3 bases, with 8 bases spanning the gap. CDR3 length: 14 residues. This chain's CDR3 is CASSQDPGYTEAFF. Written as DNA, the CDR3 is TGCGCCAGCAGCCAAGACCCGGGCTACACTGAAGCTTTCTTT.

The CDR3, as DNA: TGTGCCAGCAGCCAAGCTGCCGGGACTAGAGCGGAGACCCAGTACTTC. This translates into CASSQAAGTRAETQYF. The chain has TRBV3-1 and TRBJ2-5; 8 positions agree with TRBD2. This CDR3 has 16 residues. Germline CDR1 and CDR2: LGHDT and YNNKEL (reference sequence). J lost 5 bases, V lost 1 base, and 9 bases had no gene match.

The chain joins TRBV20-1 to TRBJ1-2, with TRBD1 as a possible D gene (5 bases). CDR1 is DFQATT, CDR2 SNEGSKA, per germline (reference sequence). The length of the CDR3 is 12 residues. The V and J ends lost 4 bases and 4 bases respectively, with 10 bases between them. The CDR3 here is CSATGTGYGYTF. In DNA, the CDR3 is TGCAGTGCTACGGGGACGGGCTATGGCTACACCTTC.

This rearrangement joins TRBV7-9 to TRBJ1-1, with 8 nucleotides matching TRBD1. This CDR3 spans 16 amino acids. Losses at the gene ends were 6 bases for V and 6 bases for J; bases not matched to a gene: 15. The germline V gene has CDR1 SEHNR and CDR2 FQNEAQ (reference sequence). In DNA form, the CDR3 reads TGTGCCAGCAGTTCTCAGGGGGCGATAGGAACGCCTGAAGCTTTCTTT. Translating gives CASSSQGAIGTPEAFF.

The chain joins TRBV24-1 to TRBJ2-1; 9 positions match TRBD1. Looked up from germline, CDR1 is KGHDR and CDR2 is SFDVKD. With V trimmed by 9 bases and J by 10 bases, 12 bases remained unmatched. The CDR3 length is 14 residues. The CDR3 reads CATSRGQGIGEQFF. DNA of the CDR3: TGTGCCACCTCCCGGGGACAGGGAATTGGCGAGCAGTTCTTC.

This clonotype showed up just a few times. The genes are TRBV2 and TRBJ2-7; the D gene is possibly TRBD1 (6 bases). V shed 6 bases and J shed 5 bases, with 20 bases lying between them. This CDR3 spans 15 amino acids. Germline CDR1 and CDR2: SNHLY and FYNNEI. The CDR3 reads CASRITGSDADEQYF. The CDR3 DNA reads as TGTGCCAGCAGGATAACAGGGTCGGACGCTGACGAGCAGTACTTC.

V is TRBV5-1 and J is TRBJ2-7, with 7 nucleotides matching TRBD1. The CDR3 contains 13 residues. Germline V lookup: CDR1 SGHRS, CDR2 YFSETQ. V lost 2 bases and J lost 5; bases outside the gene matches: 4. In DNA, the CDR3 is TGCGCCAGCAGCTTATTACAGGGGAACGAGCAGTACTTC. Translated, it gives CASSLLQGNEQYF.

This clonotype was seen a few times. The chain employs TRBV20-1 and TRBJ1-4; the D gene is possibly TRBD1 (6 bases). V was clipped by 6 bases and J by 7 bases, with 15 bases between them. The germline V gene has CDR1 DFQATT and CDR2 SNEGSKA (reference sequence). This CDR3 contains 13 residues. The CDR3 DNA reads as TGCAGTGCGATACAGGGCTTGGGTGAAAAACTGTTTTTT. It encodes CSAIQGLGEKLFF.